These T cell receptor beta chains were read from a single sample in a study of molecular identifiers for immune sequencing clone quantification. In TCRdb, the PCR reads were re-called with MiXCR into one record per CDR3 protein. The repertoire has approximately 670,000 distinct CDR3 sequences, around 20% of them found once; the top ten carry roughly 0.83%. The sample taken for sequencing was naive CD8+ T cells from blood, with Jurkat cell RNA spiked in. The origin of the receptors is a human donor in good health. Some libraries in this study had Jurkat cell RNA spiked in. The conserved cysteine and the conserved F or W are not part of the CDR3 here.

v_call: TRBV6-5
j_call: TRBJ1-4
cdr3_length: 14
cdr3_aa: ASSYLAFSNNEKLF

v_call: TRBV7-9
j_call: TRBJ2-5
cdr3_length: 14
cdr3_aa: ASSTTIRGSQETQY

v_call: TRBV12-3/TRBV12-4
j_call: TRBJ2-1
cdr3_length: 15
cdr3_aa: ASSSHRDGYSYNGQF

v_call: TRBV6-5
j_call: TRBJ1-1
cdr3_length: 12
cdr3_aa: ASSAGQMNTEAF

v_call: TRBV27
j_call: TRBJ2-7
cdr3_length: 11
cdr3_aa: ASTMGQGGEQY

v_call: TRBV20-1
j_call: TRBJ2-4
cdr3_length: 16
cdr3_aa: SARDSEYYTIAKNIQY

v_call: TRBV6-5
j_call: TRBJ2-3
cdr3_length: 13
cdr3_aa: ASRKTQSYTDTQY

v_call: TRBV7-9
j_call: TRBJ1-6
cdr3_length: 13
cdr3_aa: ASSSLTGPNSPLH

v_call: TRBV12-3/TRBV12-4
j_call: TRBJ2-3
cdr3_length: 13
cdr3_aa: ASSPSGASTDTQY

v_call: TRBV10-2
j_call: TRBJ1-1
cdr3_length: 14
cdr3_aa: ASSDWRGLMNTEAF

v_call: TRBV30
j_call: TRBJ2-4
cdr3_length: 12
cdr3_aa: AWSEGGGGDIQY

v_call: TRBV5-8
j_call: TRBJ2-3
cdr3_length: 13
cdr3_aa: ASSLRGPTRDTQY

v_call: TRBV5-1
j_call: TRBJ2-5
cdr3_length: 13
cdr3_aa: ASSPAGGYGETQY

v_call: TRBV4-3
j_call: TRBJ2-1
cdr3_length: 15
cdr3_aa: ASSPRTSGGDYNEQF

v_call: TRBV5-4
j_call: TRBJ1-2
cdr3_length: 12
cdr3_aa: AGTSGKDHYGYT

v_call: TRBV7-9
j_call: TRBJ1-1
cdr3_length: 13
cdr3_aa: ASSLEGSLNTEAF

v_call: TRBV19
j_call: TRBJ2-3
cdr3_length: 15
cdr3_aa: ASSPRLAGAFTDTQY

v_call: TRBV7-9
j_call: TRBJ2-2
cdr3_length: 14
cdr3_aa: ASSSSTSAGTGELF

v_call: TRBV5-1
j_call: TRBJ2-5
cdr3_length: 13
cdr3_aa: ASSPALNHQETQY

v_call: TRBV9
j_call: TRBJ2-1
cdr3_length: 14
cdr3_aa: ASSVEDRGIYNEQF